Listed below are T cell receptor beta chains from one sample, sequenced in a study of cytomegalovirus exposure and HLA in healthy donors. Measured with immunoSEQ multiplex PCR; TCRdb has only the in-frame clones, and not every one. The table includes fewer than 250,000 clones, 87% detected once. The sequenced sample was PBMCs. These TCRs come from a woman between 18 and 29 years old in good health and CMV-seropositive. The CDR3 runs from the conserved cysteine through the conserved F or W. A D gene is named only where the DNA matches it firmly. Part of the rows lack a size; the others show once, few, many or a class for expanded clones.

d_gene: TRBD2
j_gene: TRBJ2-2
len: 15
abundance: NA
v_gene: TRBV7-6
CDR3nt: TGTGCCAGCAGCCTAAGCGGGAGTGGGGACGGGGAGCTGTTTTTT
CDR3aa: CASSLSGSGDGELFF

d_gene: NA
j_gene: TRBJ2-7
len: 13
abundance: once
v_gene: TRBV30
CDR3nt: TGTGCCTGGAGTGTGGGCAGGGGATACGAGCAGTACTTC
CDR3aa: CAWSVGRGYEQYF

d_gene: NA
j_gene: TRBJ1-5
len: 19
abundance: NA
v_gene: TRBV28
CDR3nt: TGTGCCAGCAGTTTACCCCCTGGGGGAGGGGGGCATAGCAATCAGCCCCAGCATTTT
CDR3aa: CASSLPPGGGGHSNQPQHF

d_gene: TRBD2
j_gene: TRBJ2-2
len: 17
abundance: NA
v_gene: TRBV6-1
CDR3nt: TGTGCCAGCAGTGCCTCCCCGGGACTAGAGTCCGGCGGGGAGCTGTTTTTT
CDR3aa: CASSASPGLESGGELFF

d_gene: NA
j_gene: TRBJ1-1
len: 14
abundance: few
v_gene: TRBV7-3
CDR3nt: TGTGCCAGCAGCTTCGGGAGTTTGAACACTGAAGCTTTCTTT
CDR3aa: CASSFGSLNTEAFF

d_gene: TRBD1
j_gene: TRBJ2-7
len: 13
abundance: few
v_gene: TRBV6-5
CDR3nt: TGTGCCAGCACCCCGACAGGGTCCTACGAGCAGTACTTC
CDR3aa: CASTPTGSYEQYF

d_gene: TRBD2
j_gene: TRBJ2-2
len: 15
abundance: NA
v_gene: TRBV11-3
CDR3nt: TGTGCCAGCAGCCCCCTGGCGGGAGGACTGGGGGAGCTGTTTTTT
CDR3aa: CASSPLAGGLGELFF

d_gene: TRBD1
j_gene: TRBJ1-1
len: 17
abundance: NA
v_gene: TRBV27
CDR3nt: TGTGCCAGCTCCCGAGTACAGGGGCTTGGGCTGAACACTGAAGCTTTCTTT
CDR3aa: CASSRVQGLGLNTEAFF

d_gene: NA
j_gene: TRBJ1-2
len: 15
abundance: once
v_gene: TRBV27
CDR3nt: TGTGCCAGCAGTTCCGACAGCCGTCCCATCTATGGCTACACCTTC
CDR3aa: CASSSDSRPIYGYTF

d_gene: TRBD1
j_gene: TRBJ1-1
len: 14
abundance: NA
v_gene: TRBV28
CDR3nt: TGTGCCAGCAGTGTCGGGACAGGGGGGACTGAAGCTTTCTTT
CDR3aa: CASSVGTGGTEAFF

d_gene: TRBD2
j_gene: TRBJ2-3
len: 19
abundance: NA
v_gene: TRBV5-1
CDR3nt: TGCGCCAGCAGCCCTGCGACTAGCGGGCCTCTGGGGAGCACAGATACGCAGTATTTT
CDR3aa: CASSPATSGPLGSTDTQYF

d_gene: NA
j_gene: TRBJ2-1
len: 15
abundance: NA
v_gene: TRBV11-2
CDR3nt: TGTGCCAGCAGCTTAATCGGGAGTGGATTGAATGAGCAGTTCTTC
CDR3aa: CASSLIGSGLNEQFF

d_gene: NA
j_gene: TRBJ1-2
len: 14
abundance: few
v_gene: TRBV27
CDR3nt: TGTGCCAGCACCCACCTCGGGGGTTCCGATGGCTACACCTTC
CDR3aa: CASTHLGGSDGYTF

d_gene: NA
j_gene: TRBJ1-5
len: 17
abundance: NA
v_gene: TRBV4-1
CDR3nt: TGCGCCAGCAGCTCCCTGGGGCCGGGGGGCCCCAATCAGCCCCAGCATTTT
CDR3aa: CASSSLGPGGPNQPQHF

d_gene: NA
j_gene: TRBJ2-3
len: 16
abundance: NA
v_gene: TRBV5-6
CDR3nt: TGTGCCAGCAGTCCCTTCGCGCGGGAAGGCACAGATACGCAGTATTTT
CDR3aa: CASSPFAREGTDTQYF

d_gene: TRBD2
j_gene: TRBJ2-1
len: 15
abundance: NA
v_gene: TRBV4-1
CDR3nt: TGCGCCAGCAGCCCCAGGACTAGCGGGTACAATGAGCAGTTCTTC
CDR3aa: CASSPRTSGYNEQFF

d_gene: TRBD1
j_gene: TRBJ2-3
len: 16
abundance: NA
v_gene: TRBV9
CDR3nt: TGTGCCAGCAGCGTAGGTGTGGGACAGGGGATGAATACGCAGTATTTT
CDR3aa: CASSVGVGQGMNTQYF

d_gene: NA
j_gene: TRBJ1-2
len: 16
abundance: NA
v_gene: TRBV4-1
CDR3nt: TGCGCCAGCAGCCAAGGGGAACAGGGTGCTAACTATGGCTACACCTTC
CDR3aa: CASSQGEQGANYGYTF

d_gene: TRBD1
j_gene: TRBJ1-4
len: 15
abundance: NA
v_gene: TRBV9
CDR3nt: TGTGCCAGCAGCCCTACAGGGGGCGCGGGTGAAAAACTGTTTTTT
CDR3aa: CASSPTGGAGEKLFF

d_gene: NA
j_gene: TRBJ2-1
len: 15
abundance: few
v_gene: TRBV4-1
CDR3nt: TGCGCCAGCAGCCAAGAGGGGACTTGGGAGGATGAGCAGTTCTTC
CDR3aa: CASSQEGTWEDEQFF

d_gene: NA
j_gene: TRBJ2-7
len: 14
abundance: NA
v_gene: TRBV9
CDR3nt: TGTGCCAGCAGCCCCAAGGTAGCGAATGGGGAGCAGTACTTC
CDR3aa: CASSPKVANGEQYF

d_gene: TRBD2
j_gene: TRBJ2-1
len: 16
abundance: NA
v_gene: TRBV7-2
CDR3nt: TGTGCCAGCAGCCAGACGACTAGCGCGATGTACAATGAGCAGTTCTTC
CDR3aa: CASSQTTSAMYNEQFF

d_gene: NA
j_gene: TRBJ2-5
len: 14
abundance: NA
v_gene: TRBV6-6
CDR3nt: TGTGCCAGCAGTCGCCCGACTAGAGGAGAGACCCAGTACTTC
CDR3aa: CASSRPTRGETQYF

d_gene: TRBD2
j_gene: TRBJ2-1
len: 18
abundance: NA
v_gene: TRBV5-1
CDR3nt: TGCGCCAGCAGCCGACCCGGGACTAGCGGGAGCTCCTACAATGAGCAGTTCTTC
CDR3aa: CASSRPGTSGSSYNEQFF

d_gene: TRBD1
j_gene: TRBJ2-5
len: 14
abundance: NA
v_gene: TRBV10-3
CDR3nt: TGTGCCATCAGTGAGTCGGACAGGAGGGAGACCCAGTACTTC
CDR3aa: CAISESDRRETQYF

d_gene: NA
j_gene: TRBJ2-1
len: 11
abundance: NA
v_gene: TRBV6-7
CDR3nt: TGTGCCAGCAGTCAGCGGGATGAGCAGTTCTTC
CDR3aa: CASSQRDEQFF

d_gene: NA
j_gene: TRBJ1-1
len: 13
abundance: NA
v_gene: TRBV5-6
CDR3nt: TGTGCCAGCAGCTTTTTCGTCGCTGCGGAAGCTTTCTTT
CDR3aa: CASSFFVAAEAFF

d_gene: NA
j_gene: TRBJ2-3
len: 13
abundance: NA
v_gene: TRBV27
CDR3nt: TGTGCCAGCAGTTTATCTGGCGCGGGTACGCAGTATTTT
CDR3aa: CASSLSGAGTQYF

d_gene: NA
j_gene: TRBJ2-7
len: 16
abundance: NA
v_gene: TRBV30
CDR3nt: TGTGCCTGGAGTTTGTACTCAGACAGACCACCTAACGAGCAGTACTTC
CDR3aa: CAWSLYSDRPPNEQYF

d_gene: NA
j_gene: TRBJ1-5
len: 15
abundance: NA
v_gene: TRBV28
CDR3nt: TGTGCCAGCATCCCTAGGACTCTGAGCAATCAGCCCCAGCATTTT
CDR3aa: CASIPRTLSNQPQHF

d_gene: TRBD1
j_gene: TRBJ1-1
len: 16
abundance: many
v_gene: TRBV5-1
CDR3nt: TGCGCCAGCAGCCGTTTCACGACAGGGGTAACTGCTGAAGCTTTCTTT
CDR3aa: CASSRFTTGVTAEAFF

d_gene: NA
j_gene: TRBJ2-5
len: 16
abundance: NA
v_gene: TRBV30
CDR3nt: TGTGCCTGGAGTAACCCCCTCAGACTAGGACGTGAGACCCAGTACTTC
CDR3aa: CAWSNPLRLGRETQYF

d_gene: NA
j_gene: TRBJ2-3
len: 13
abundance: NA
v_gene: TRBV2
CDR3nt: TGTGCCAGCAGTGAGAACGGGGGAGATACGCAGTATTTT
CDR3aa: CASSENGGDTQYF

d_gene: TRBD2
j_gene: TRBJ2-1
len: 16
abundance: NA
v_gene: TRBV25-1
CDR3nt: TGTGCCAGCAGTGAGAGAGCGGGAGGGATTATGAATGAGCAGTTCTTC
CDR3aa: CASSERAGGIMNEQFF